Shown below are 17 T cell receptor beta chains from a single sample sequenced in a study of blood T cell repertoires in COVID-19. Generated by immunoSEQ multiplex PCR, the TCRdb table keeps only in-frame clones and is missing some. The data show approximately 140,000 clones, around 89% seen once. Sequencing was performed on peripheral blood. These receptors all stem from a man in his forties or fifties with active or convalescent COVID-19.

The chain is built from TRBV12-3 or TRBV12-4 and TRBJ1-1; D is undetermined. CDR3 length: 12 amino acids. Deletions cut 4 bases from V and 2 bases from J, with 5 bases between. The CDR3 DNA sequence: TGTGCCAGCAGTTCAGGAAACACTGAAGCTTTCTTT. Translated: CASSSGNTEAFF.

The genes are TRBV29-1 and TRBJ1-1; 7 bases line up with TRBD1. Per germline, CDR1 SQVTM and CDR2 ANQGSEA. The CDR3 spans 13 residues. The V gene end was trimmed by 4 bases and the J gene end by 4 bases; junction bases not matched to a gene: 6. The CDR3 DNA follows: TGCAGCGTTGCTCCGGGACAGCTCACTGAAGCTTTCTTT. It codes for CSVAPGQLTEAFF.

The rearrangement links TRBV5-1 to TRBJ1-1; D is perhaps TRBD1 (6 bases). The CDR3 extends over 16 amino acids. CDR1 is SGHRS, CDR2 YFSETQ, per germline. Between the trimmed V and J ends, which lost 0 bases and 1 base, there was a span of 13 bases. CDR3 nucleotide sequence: TGCGCCAGCAGCTTGGAGATGTCGGACAGGAACACTGAAGCTTTCTTT. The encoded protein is CASSLEMSDRNTEAFF.

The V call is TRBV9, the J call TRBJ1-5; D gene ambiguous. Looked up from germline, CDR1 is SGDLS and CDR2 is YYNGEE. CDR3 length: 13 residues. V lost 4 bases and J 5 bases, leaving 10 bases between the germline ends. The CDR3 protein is CASSKLADQPQHF. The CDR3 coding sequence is TGTGCCAGCAGCAAGCTTGCGGATCAGCCCCAGCATTTT.

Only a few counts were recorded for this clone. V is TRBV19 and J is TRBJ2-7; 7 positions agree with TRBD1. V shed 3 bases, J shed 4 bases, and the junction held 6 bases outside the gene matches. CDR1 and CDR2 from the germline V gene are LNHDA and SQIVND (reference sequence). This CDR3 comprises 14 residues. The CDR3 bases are TGTGCCAGTAGTATCCCGGACAGGAGTTACGAGCAGTACTTC. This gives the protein CASSIPDRSYEQYF.

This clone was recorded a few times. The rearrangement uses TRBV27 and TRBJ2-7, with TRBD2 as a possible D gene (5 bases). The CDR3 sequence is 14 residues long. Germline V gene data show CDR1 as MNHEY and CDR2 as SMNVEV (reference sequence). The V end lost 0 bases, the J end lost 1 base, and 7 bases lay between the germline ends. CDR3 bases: TGTGCCAGCAGTTTATCCCGGGGTTCCTACGAGCAGTACTTC. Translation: CASSLSRGSYEQYF.

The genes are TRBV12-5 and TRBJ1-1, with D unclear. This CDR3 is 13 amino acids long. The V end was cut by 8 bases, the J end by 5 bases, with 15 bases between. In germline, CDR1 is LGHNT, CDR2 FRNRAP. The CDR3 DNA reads TGTGCTAGTAGTAATCGAGTTGAGACTGAAGCTTTCTTT. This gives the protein CASSNRVETEAFF. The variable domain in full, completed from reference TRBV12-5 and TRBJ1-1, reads DARVTQTPRHKVTEMGQEVTMRCQPILGHNTVFWYRQTMMQGLELLAYFRNRAPLDDSGMPKDRFSAEMPDATLATLKIQPSEPRDSAVYFCASSNRVETEAFFGQGTRLTVV.

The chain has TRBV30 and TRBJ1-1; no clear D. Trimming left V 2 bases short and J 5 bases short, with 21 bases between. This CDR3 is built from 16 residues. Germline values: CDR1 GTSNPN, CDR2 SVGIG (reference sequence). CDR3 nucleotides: TGTGCCTGGAGTCCCAGTGATCGCTTAGGGAGGACTGAAGCTTTCTTT. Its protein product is CAWSPSDRLGRTEAFF.

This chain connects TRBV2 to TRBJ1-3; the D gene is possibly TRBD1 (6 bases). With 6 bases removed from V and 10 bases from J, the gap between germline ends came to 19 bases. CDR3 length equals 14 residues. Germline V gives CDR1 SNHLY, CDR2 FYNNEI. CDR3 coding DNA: TGTGCCAGCAGCCGGAGGACAGATCTAATGACCATATATTTT. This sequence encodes CASSRRTDLMTIYF.

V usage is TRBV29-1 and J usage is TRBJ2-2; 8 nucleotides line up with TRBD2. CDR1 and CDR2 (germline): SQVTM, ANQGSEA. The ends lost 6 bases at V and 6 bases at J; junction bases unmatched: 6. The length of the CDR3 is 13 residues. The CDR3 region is CSVLAEGSGELFF. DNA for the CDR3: TGCAGCGTACTAGCGGAGGGGTCCGGGGAGCTGTTTTTT.

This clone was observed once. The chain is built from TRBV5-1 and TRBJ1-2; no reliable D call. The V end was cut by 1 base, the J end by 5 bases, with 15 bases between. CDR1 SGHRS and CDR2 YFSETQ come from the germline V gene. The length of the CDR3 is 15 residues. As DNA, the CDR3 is TGCGCCAGCAGCTTGCTGGAAGGAGGGCGTTATGGCTACACCTTC. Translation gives CASSLLEGGRYGYTF.

For the CDR3, the DNA is TGTGCCAGCCAAAACGGGGACAGGGTGTGGGATGAGCAGTTCTTC. It yields the protein CASQNGDRVWDEQFF. This chain uses TRBV28 with TRBJ2-1; TRBD1 aligns across 9 bases. This CDR3 contains 15 residues. Germline loops: CDR1 MDHEN, CDR2 SYDVKM. Losses at the gene ends were 8 bases for V and 8 bases for J; bases not matched to a gene: 13.

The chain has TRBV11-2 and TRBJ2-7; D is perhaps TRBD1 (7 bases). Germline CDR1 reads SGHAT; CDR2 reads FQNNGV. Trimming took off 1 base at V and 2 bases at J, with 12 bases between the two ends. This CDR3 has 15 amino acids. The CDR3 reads CASSLAAGQPYEQYF. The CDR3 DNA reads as TGTGCCAGCAGCTTAGCGGCGGGACAGCCCTACGAGCAGTACTTC.

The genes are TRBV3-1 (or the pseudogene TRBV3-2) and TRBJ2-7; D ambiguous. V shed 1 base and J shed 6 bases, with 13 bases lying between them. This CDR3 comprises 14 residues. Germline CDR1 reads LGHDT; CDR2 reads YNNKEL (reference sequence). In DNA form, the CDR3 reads TGTGCCAGCAGCCAAGTTACTAAGATCGGCGAGCAGTACTTC. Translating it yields CASSQVTKIGEQYF.

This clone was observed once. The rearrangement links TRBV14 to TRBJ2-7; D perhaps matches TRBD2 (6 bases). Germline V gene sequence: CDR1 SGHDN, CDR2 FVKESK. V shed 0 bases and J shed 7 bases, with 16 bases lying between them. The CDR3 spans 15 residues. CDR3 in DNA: TGTGCCAGCAGCCAAGATGGAGGGGCAGGTGGAGAGCAGTACTTC. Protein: CASSQDGGAGGEQYF.

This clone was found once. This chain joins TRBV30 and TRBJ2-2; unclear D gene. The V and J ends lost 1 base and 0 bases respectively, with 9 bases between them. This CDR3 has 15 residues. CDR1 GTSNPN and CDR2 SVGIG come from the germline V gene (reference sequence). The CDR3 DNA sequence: TGTGCCTGGAGTGGAGACATCGCGAACACCGGGGAGCTGTTTTTT. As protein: CAWSGDIANTGELFF.

The CDR3 is CASSVITQNTEAFF. The CDR3 DNA reads TGTGCCAGCAGCGTAATCACACAGAACACTGAAGCTTTCTTT. The V and J genes are TRBV9 and TRBJ1-1, with D unclear. In germline, CDR1 is SGDLS, CDR2 YYNGEE. CDR3 length equals 14 residues. The germline V and J ends were trimmed by 1 base and 1 base, with 8 bases remaining between them.